The rows below give T cell receptor beta chains drawn from one sample of a study of control samples from healthy donors and cancer patients. Here immunoSEQ multiplex PCR was the method, and the copy in TCRdb shows in-frame clones only, minus some. The table shows tens of thousands of clones, with 80% occurring only once. The sample comprised blood. These receptors came from an older man in good health. The CDR3 runs from the conserved cysteine through the conserved F or W. A D gene is named only where the DNA matches it firmly. Clone size is given for some rows only: seen once, a few or many times, or a class if the clone is expanded.

d_call clone_size j_call v_call cdr3_aa cdr3_nt
. once TRBJ2-6 TRBV7-2 CASTKRGASSGANVLTF TGTGCCAGCACCAAAAGGGGCGCAAGCTCTGGGGCCAACGTCCTGACTTTC
. . TRBJ2-2 TRBV7-6 CASSLVYSATGELFF TGTGCCAGCAGCTTAGTCTACTCAGCGACCGGGGAGCTGTTTTTT
. few TRBJ2-1 TRBV7-2 CASTTWGGAYNEQFF TGTGCCAGCACCACGTGGGGGGGGGCTTACAATGAGCAGTTCTTC
. . TRBJ1-1 TRBV21-1 CASSKGLGQGALDTEAFF TGTGCCAGCAGCAAGGGGCTAGGACAGGGGGCCTTGGACACTGAAGCTTTCTTT
TRBD2 . TRBJ2-5 TRBV9 CASSGGGGLAGPYF TGTGCCAGCAGCGGAGGAGGGGGACTAGCGGGCCCGTACTTC
TRBD1 . TRBJ1-2 TRBV10-3 CAISETGQGNYGYTF TGTGCCATCAGTGAGACCGGACAGGGGAACTATGGCTACACCTTC
. . TRBJ1-6 TRBV5-1 CASSPTLAGENSPLHF TGCGCCAGCAGCCCTACGCTTGCAGGGGAGAATTCACCCCTCCACTTT
TRBD1 . TRBJ1-5 TRBV5-1 CASSLGTGLGDQPQHF TGCGCCAGCAGCTTGGGGACAGGGCTCGGGGATCAGCCCCAGCATTTT
TRBD1 . TRBJ1-2 TRBV5-5 CASSSVRGPYGYTF TGTGCCAGCAGCTCAGTGAGGGGGCCCTATGGCTACACCTTC
TRBD1 . TRBJ1-3 TRBV4-2 CASSPKTSGQGYAGGNTIYF TGTGCCAGCAGCCCCAAGACGTCGGGACAGGGATACGCGGGCGGAAACACCATATATTTT
. . TRBJ1-4 TRBV5-1 CASSLGGGANEKLFF TGCGCCAGCAGCTTGGGTGGGGGGGCTAATGAAAAACTGTTTTTT
. . TRBJ2-2 TRBV28 CASSFPGVNTGELFF TGTGCCAGCAGTTTCCCGGGGGTAAACACCGGGGAGCTGTTTTTT
. . TRBJ2-7 TRBV7-8 CASSLAEAHYEQYF TGTGCCAGCAGCTTAGCGGAGGCCCACTACGAGCAGTACTTC
. . TRBJ1-2 TRBV3-1/TRBV3-2 CASSQRPYGYTF TGTGCCAGCAGCCAGAGGCCCTATGGCTACACCTTC
. few TRBJ1-4 TRBV7-9 CASSFSGSEKLFF TGTGCCAGCAGCTTCTCCGGGAGTGAAAAACTGTTTTTT
. . TRBJ2-5 TRBV10-3 CAISEGQMETQYF TGTGCCATCAGTGAGGGACAAATGGAGACCCAGTACTTC
TRBD1 . TRBJ1-1 TRBV6-5 CASRRQGEAFF TGTGCCAGCAGGAGACAGGGTGAAGCTTTCTTT
TRBD2 . TRBJ2-1 TRBV7-9 CASSFILAGLYNEQFF TGTGCCAGCAGTTTCATCCTAGCGGGACTCTACAATGAGCAGTTCTTC
. . TRBJ2-5 TRBV3-1/TRBV3-2 CASSRARETQYF TGTGCCAGCAGCAGGGCCCGTGAGACCCAGTACTTC
. . TRBJ2-6 TRBV5-6 CASRLRGANVLTF TGTGCCAGCAGGCTAAGGGGGGCCAACGTCCTGACTTTC
. . TRBJ1-2 TRBV30 CAWMDKINYGYTF TGTGCCTGGATGGACAAAATTAACTATGGCTACACCTTC
TRBD1 . TRBJ1-5 TRBV5-4 CASSAGTGQNQPQHF TGTGCCAGCAGCGCAGGAACGGGACAGAATCAGCCCCAGCATTTT
TRBD1 . TRBJ2-7 TRBV2 CASSEAHPSRSWTGIAYEQYF TGTGCCAGCAGTGAGGCTCACCCGTCTCGTTCCTGGACAGGGATAGCCTACGAGCAGTACTTC
TRBD1 . TRBJ2-1 TRBV3-1/TRBV3-2 CASSLGQGGNEQFF TGTGCCAGCAGCTTGGGACAGGGAGGCAATGAGCAGTTCTTC
TRBD1 . TRBJ1-1 TRBV2 CASSPGQVGDEAFF TGTGCCAGCAGTCCCGGACAGGTTGGAGATGAAGCTTTCTTT
. . TRBJ1-3 TRBV28 CASSYSGSGNTIYF TGTGCCAGCAGTTACAGCGGTTCTGGAAACACCATATATTTT
TRBD2 . TRBJ2-5 TRBV7-2 CASSFNAGGETQYF TGTGCCAGCAGCTTTAACGCCGGGGGGGAGACCCAGTACTTC
. . TRBJ2-7 TRBV5-1 CASSLADTSTYEQYF TGCGCCAGCAGCTTGGCGGACACCTCAACCTACGAGCAGTACTTC
. few TRBJ1-5 TRBV30 CAWSNQGIEPQHF TGTGCCTGGAGTAATCAGGGGATCGAGCCCCAGCATTTT
. . TRBJ1-2 TRBV7-9 CASSLRGLEDGYTF TGTGCCAGCAGCTTAAGGGGATTGGAGGATGGCTACACCTTC
TRBD1 . TRBJ2-5 TRBV28 CASSFSLGRQGGWETQYF TGTGCCAGCAGTTTTTCCCTCGGACGACAGGGGGGGTGGGAGACCCAGTACTTC
TRBD2 few TRBJ2-7 TRBV28 CASRTLAALDREQYF TGTGCCAGCAGGACACTAGCGGCCCTAGACAGGGAGCAGTACTTC
. . TRBJ1-2 TRBV9 CASSVEPGLGGYTF TGTGCCAGCAGCGTAGAGCCAGGGCTAGGGGGCTACACCTTC
. . TRBJ2-7 TRBV2 CASSAGTRGSRYEQYF TGTGCCAGCAGTGCGGGGACCAGAGGGAGCAGGTACGAGCAGTACTTC
. . TRBJ2-6 TRBV6-5 CASSPRRAEANVLTF TGTGCCAGCAGCCCCCGCCGGGCCGAGGCCAACGTCCTGACTTTC
TRBD2 . TRBJ2-1 TRBV27 CASKGTSPYNEQFF TGTGCCAGCAAGGGGACTAGTCCCTACAATGAGCAGTTCTTC
TRBD2 . TRBJ2-3 TRBV18 CASSLSGDLNTQYF TGTGCCAGCTCTCTTAGCGGGGACCTAAATACGCAGTATTTT
. . TRBJ1-1 TRBV28 CASTILRGGTEAFF TGTGCCAGCACTATTCTCAGGGGAGGCACTGAAGCTTTCTTT
. . TRBJ2-1 TRBV18 CASSPAETHEQFF TGTGCCAGCTCACCGGCGGAGACGCATGAGCAGTTCTTC
. . TRBJ1-5 TRBV2 CASSGGRDQPQHF TGTGCCAGCAGTGGGGGGAGGGATCAGCCCCAGCATTTT
. . TRBJ1-6 TRBV2 CASNGRGSNSPLHF TGTGCCAGCAATGGCAGGGGTAGCAATTCACCCCTCCACTTT
. medium-sized TRBJ1-2 TRBV18 CASSPQPTGYGYTF TGTGCCAGCTCACCCCAGCCCACAGGCTATGGCTACACCTTC
. . TRBJ2-5 TRBV12-3/TRBV12-4 CAISDRFGETQYF TGTGCCATTTCCGACAGGTTCGGAGAGACCCAGTACTTC
. . TRBJ1-1 TRBV27 CASSLGQNTEAFF TGTGCCAGCAGTTTGGGCCAAAACACTGAAGCTTTCTTT
. . TRBJ2-3 TRBV5-1 CASSLSTDTQYF TGCGCCAGCAGCCTTAGCACAGATACGCAGTATTTT
. . TRBJ2-1 TRBV12-3/TRBV12-4 CASSKLRGNEQFF TGTGCCAGCAGCAAACTCAGGGGTAATGAGCAGTTCTTC
TRBD1 . TRBJ2-1 TRBV2 CASSPPGQGVNEQFF TGTGCCAGCAGCCCACCGGGACAGGGTGTCAATGAGCAGTTCTTC
. . TRBJ2-5 TRBV11-2 CASSLAVRGQTQYF TGTGCCAGCAGCTTAGCCGTCAGGGGACAGACCCAGTACTTC
. . TRBJ1-5 TRBV28 CASKKMGGPSNQPQHF TGTGCCAGCAAGAAGATGGGAGGGCCCAGCAATCAGCCCCAGCATTTT
TRBD2 . TRBJ2-1 TRBV30 CAWNPGTSGRYYNEQFF TGTGCCTGGAACCCAGGGACTAGCGGGAGGTATTACAATGAGCAGTTCTTC
TRBD1 . TRBJ2-1 TRBV9 CASSVGLGQVHNEQFF TGTGCCAGCAGCGTAGGATTGGGACAGGTACACAATGAGCAGTTCTTC
. . TRBJ2-5 TRBV21-1 CASTRKTQYF TGTGCCAGCACCCGTAAGACCCAGTACTTC
. . TRBJ1-2 TRBV28 CASRPPDYGYTF TGTGCCAGCAGGCCACCGGACTATGGCTACACCTTC